This T cell receptor (beta chain) derives from a study of blood T cell repertoires in COVID-19. The Seattle patients, enrolled during active infection, were followed longitudinally. Sequencing was performed with immunoSEQ multiplex PCR; in TCRdb, only in-frame clones are kept and a portion is missing. Found here are 400,000 to 450,000 clones, about 91% of them singletons; the top ten hold 1.5% to 1.9%. This TCR was recovered from a woman between 35 and 50 years old with COVID-19, enrolled during active disease. The sequenced sample consisted of peripheral blood.

This chain's CDR3 is CASSYAAGTEAFF. The CDR3 DNA reads TGTGCCAGCAGTTATGCGGCGGGCACTGAAGCTTTCTTT. This chain connects TRBV6-5 to TRBJ1-1; D gene uncertain. The germline V gene encodes CDR1 MNHEY and CDR2 SVGAGI. This CDR3 region has 13 residues. Between the trimmed V and J ends, which lost 3 bases and 4 bases, there was a span of 9 bases.